Below are 3 T cell receptor beta chains sequenced from a single sample in a study of blood T cell repertoires in COVID-19. TCRdb keeps only in-frame clones here, not all; method: immunoSEQ multiplex PCR. Of around 120,000 clones listed, about 86% are singletons. The sample was PBMCs or T cells enriched from blood (not recorded which). These receptors were collected from a woman between 50 and 59 years old who had recovered from COVID-19.

J is TRBJ2-7 and V is TRBV7-2, with D perhaps TRBD2 (5 bases). The CDR3 spans 15 residues. With 3 bases removed from V and 2 bases from J, the gap between germline ends came to 14 bases. Germline loops: CDR1 SGHTA, CDR2 FQGNSA. CDR3 sequence (DNA): TGTGCCAGCAGCTTGACGGGAACACAGACCTACGAGCAGTACTTC. This gives the protein CASSLTGTQTYEQYF.

The CDR3 protein is CASSQDFLQGGNTEAFF. CDR3 sequence (DNA): TGCGCCAGCAGCCAAGATTTCTTGCAGGGCGGGAACACTGAAGCTTTCTTT. The chain recombines TRBV4-3 with TRBJ1-1, with D perhaps matching TRBD1 (5 bases). V lost 0 bases and J lost 1, with 15 bases in between. The CDR3 covers 17 residues. The V gene's germline CDR1 is LGHNA and CDR2 YSLEER.

This clone is a singleton in its sample. The chain combines TRBV11-3 with TRBJ1-1; D remains ambiguous. The CDR3 sequence is 14 residues long. With 7 bases removed from V and 5 bases from J, the gap between germline ends came to 17 bases. The germline V gene has CDR1 SGHNT and CDR2 YENEEA. In DNA form, the CDR3 reads TGTGCCAGCACCGCGTTCGGCCGGGGAACTGAAGCTTTCTTT. Encoded protein: CASTAFGRGTEAFF.